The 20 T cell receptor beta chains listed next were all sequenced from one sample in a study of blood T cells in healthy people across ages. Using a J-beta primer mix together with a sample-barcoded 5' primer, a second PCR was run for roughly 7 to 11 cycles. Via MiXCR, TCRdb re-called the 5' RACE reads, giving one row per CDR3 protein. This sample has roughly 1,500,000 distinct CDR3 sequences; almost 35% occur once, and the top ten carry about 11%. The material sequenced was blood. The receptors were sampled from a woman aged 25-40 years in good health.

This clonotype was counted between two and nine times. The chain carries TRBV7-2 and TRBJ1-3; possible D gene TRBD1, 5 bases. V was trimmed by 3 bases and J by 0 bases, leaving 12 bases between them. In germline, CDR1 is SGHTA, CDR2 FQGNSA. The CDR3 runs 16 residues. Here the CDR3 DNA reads TGTGCCAGCAGCTTTGGGCAGGGTCGCTCTGGAAACACCATATATTTT. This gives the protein CASSFGQGRSGNTIYF.

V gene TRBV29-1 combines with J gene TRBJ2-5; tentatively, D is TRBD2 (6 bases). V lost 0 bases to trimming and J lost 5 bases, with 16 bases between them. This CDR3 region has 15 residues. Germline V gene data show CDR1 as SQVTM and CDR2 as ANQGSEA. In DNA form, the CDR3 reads TGCAGCGTTGAAGATGGATCGGCGGAGGGGGAGACCCAGTACTTC. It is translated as CSVEDGSAEGETQYF.

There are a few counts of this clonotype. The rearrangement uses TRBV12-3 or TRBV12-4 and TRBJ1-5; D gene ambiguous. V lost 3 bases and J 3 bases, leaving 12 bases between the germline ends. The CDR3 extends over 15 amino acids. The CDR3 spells CASSFLGGPNQPQHF. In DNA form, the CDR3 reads TGTGCCAGCAGTTTCCTAGGAGGTCCCAATCAGCCCCAGCATTTT.

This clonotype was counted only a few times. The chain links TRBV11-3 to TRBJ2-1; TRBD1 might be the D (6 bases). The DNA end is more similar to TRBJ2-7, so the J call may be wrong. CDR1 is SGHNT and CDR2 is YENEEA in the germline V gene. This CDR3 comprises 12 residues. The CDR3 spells CASSQKGDEQYF. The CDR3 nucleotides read TGTGCCAGCAGCCAGAAGGGGGACGAGCAGTACTTC.

CDR3 in amino acids: CASSEPSTNEKLFF. In DNA form, the CDR3 reads TGTGCCAGCAGTGAACCATCAACTAATGAAAAACTGTTTTTT. J is TRBJ1-4 and V is TRBV25-1; D not certain. The length of the CDR3 is 14 residues. Deletions cut 2 bases from V and 0 bases from J, with 4 bases between. Germline V gene lookup returns CDR1 MGHDK and CDR2 SYGVNS.

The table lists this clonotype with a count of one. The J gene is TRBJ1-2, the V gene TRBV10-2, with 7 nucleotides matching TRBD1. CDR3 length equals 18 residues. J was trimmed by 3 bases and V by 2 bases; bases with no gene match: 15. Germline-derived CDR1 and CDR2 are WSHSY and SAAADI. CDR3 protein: CASSEAISGQVGDYGYTF. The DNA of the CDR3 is TGCGCCAGCAGTGAGGCCATTAGTGGACAGGTGGGAGACTATGGCTACACCTTC.

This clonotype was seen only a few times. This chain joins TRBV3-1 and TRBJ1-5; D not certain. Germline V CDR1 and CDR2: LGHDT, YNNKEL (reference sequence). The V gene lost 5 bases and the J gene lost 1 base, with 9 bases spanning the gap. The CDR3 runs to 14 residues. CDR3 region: CASSTSLSNQPQHF. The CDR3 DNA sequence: TGTGCCAGCAGCACCTCTCTAAGCAATCAGCCCCAGCATTTT.

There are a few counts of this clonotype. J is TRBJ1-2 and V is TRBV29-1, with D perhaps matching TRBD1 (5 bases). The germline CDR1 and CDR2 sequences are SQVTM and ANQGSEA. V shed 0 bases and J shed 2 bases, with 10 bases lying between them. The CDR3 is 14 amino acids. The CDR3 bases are TGCAGCGTTGAAGAGAGGACACCGAACTATGGCTACACCTTC. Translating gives CSVEERTPNYGYTF.

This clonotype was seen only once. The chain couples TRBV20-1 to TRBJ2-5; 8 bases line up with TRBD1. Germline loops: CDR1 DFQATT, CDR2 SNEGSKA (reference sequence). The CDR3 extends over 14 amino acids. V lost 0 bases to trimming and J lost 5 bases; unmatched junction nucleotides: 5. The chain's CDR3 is CSARDQGAGETQYF. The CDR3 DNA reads TGCAGTGCTAGAGATCAGGGGGCGGGGGAGACCCAGTACTTC.

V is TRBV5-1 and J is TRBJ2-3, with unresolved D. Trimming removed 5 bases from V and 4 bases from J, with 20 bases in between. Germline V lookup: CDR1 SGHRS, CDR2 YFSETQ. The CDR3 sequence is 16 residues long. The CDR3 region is CASRSGAREFADTQYF. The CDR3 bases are TGCGCCAGCAGATCCGGAGCTAGAGAGTTTGCAGATACGCAGTATTTT.

The CDR3 coding sequence is TGTGCCAGCAGCCCGACAGGGGTAGCTGAAGCTTTCTTT. Protein: CASSPTGVAEAFF. The V and J genes are TRBV4-2 and TRBJ1-1; 8 bases match TRBD1. This CDR3 has 13 amino acids. The germline CDR1 and CDR2 sequences are LGHNA and YNFKEQ. Germline trimming cut 4 bases from V and 6 bases from J; bases unmatched to any gene: 4.

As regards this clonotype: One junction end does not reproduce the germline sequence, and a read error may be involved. CDR3 in DNA: TGTGCCAACAGCCAATACGGCATCAGCTATGGCTACACCTTC. Translating gives CANSQYGISYGYTF. The chain employs TRBV3-1 and TRBJ1-2; D not resolved. CDR3 length: 14 residues. Germline V gene data show CDR1 as LGHDT and CDR2 as YNNKEL (reference sequence).

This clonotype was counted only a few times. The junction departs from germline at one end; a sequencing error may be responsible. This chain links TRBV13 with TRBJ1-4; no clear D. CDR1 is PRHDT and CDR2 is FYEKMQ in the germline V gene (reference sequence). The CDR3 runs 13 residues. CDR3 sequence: CVSSSRGNEKLFF. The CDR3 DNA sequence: TGTGTCAGCAGCTCACGGGGTAATGAAAAACTGTTTTTT. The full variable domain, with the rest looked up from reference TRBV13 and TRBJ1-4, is AAGVIQSPRHLIKEKRETATLKCYPIPRHDTVYWYQQGPGQDPQFLISFYEKMQSDKGSIPDRFSAQQFSDYHSELNMSSLELGDSALYFCVSSSRGNEKLFFGSGTQLSVL.

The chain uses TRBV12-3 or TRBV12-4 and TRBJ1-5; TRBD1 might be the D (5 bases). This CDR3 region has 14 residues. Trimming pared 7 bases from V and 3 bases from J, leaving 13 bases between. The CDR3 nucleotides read TGTGCCAGCACCTACGGGGGTTTCAATCAGCCCCAGCATTTT. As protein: CASTYGGFNQPQHF.

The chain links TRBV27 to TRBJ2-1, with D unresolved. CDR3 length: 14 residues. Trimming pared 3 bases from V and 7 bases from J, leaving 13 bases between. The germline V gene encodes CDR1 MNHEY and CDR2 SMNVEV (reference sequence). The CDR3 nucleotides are TGTGCCAGCAGTTTGGGCCGACCTCTAAATGAGCAGTTCTTC. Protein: CASSLGRPLNEQFF.

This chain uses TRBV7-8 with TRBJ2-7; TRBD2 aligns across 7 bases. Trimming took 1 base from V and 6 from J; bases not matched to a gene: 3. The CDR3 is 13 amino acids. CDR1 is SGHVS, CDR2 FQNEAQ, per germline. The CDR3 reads CASSLGREFEQYF. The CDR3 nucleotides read TGTGCCAGCAGCTTAGGGCGGGAGTTCGAGCAGTACTTC.

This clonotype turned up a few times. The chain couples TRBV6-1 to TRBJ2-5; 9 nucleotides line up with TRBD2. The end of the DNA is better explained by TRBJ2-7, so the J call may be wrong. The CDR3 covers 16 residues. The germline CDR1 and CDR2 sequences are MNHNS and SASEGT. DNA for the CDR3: TGTGCCAGCAGTGAAATAGCGGGAGTCCTCCCCTACGAGCAGTACTTC. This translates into CASSEIAGVLPYEQYF.

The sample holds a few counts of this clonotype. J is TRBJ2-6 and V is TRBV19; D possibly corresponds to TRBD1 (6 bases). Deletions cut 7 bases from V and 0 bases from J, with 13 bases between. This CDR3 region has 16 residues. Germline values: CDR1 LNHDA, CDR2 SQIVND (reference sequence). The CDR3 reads CASTRDRNSGANVLTF. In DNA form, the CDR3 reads TGTGCCAGTACACGAGACAGGAACTCTGGGGCCAACGTCCTGACTTTC.

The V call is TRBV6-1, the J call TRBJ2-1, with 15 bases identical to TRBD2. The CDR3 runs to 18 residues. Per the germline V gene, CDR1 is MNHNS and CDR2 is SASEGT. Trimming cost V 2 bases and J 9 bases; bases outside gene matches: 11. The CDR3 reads CASSELAGLAGGSSEQFF. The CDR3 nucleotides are TGTGCCAGCAGTGAACTCGCCGGACTAGCGGGAGGGTCGTCTGAGCAGTTCTTC.

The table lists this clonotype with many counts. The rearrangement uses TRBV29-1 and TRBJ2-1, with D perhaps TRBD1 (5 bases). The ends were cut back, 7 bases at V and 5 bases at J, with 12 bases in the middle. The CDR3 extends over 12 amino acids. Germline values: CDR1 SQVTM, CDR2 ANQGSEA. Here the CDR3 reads CSAPDINNEQFF. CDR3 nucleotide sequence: TGCAGCGCCCCGGACATTAACAATGAGCAGTTCTTC.